This entry lists 10 T cell receptor beta chains sequenced from one sample in a study of blood T cell repertoires in COVID-19. Repertoires were generated with immunoSEQ multiplex PCR, while TCRdb's copy carries only in-frame clones and drops some. The sample has under 300,000 clones, 83% seen once; the top ten hold less than 6.5%. The sample was peripheral blood. The receptors were gathered from a human donor in a cohort sampled during active COVID-19.

J is TRBJ1-3 and V is TRBV6-5, with D unclear. This CDR3 has 15 residues. Germline CDR1 MNHEY, CDR2 SVGAGI. V was pared by 6 bases and J by 0 bases, with 12 bases between. CDR3 region: CASRTGSVSGNTIYF. CDR3 coding DNA: TGTGCCAGCAGGACGGGATCGGTCTCTGGAAACACCATATATTTT.

This clone was seen a single time. This chain links TRBV6-4 with TRBJ2-1, with TRBD2 matching over 11 bases. V trimming: 0 bases; J trimming: 4 bases; junction bases outside the gene matches: 2. Germline CDR1 is MRHNA and CDR2 is SNTAGT. The CDR3 runs to 16 residues. This CDR3 reads CASSDSTSGDYNEQFF. The CDR3 DNA is TGTGCCAGCAGTGACTCGACTAGCGGGGATTACAATGAGCAGTTCTTC.

In its sample, this clone was seen many times. This rearrangement joins TRBV5-8 to TRBJ1-5; TRBD1 agrees at 7 bases. Germline CDR1 reads SGHTS; CDR2 reads YDEGEE. The CDR3 contains 16 residues. Losses at the gene ends were 6 bases for V and 0 bases for J; bases not matched to a gene: 9. CDR3 sequence reads: CASTPQGVYSNQPQHF. CDR3 bases: TGTGCCAGCACCCCGCAGGGGGTTTATAGCAATCAGCCCCAGCATTTT.

V is TRBV7-6 and J is TRBJ1-5; perhaps TRBD1 as D (5 bases). V was trimmed by 3 bases and J by 0 bases, leaving 15 bases between them. The CDR3 is 17 amino acids. CDR1 and CDR2 (germline): SGHVS, FNYEAQ. The CDR3 loop is CASSLAGTDYSNQPQHF. CDR3 coding DNA: TGTGCCAGCAGCTTGGCGGGGACGGATTATAGCAATCAGCCCCAGCATTTT.

This clone was found a few times. The chain links TRBV4-2 to TRBJ1-5, with 9 bases identical to TRBD1. With 0 bases clipped from V and 6 bases from J, the junction kept 3 bases outside the gene matches. This CDR3 contains 15 residues. The germline gives CDR1 LGHNA, CDR2 YNFKEQ. The CDR3 spells CASSQERDRVQPQHF. The CDR3 DNA follows: TGTGCCAGCAGCCAAGAGAGGGACAGGGTTCAGCCCCAGCATTTT.

V and J are TRBV24-1 and TRBJ2-2; 10 bases fit TRBD2. Germline V gives CDR1 KGHDR, CDR2 SFDVKD. The CDR3 is 19 amino acids. V gave up 0 bases and J gave up 1 base; unmatched junction bases: 7. Written as DNA, the CDR3 is TGTGCCACCAGTGATTTGCAAAGAGCTAGCGGGAGGAACACCGGGGAGCTGTTTTTT. This gives the protein CATSDLQRASGRNTGELFF.

This chain uses TRBV5-1 with TRBJ2-7, with 7 bases fitting TRBD1. V shed 2 bases and J 4 bases; nucleotides not matched to a gene: 3. Germline V lookup: CDR1 SGHRS, CDR2 YFSETQ. The CDR3 contains 13 residues. CDR3 coding DNA: TGCGCCAGCAGCTTCGAGGGGGCGTACGAGCAGTACTTC. It yields the protein CASSFEGAYEQYF.

The J gene is TRBJ1-5, the V gene TRBV5-6; D gene uncertain. V lost 0 bases and J 1 base, leaving 5 bases between the germline ends. Germline V CDR1 and CDR2: SGHDT, YYEEEE. The CDR3 sequence is 14 residues long. The CDR3, as DNA: TGTGCCAGCAGCTTGGCCGGGAGCAATCAGCCCCAGCATTTT. Translated, it gives CASSLAGSNQPQHF. The variable domain in full, with the rest retrieved from reference TRBV5-6 and TRBJ1-5, is DAGVTQSPTHLIKTRGQQVTLRCSPKSGHDTVSWYQQALGQGPQFIFQYYEEEERQRGNFPDRFSGHQFPNYSSELNVNALLLGDSALYLCASSLAGSNQPQHFGDGTRLSIL.

The V and J genes are TRBV5-1 and TRBJ2-6, with 7 bases fitting TRBD1. Trimming cost V 4 bases and J 0 bases; bases outside gene matches: 10. The CDR3 spans 18 residues. Germline CDR1 reads SGHRS; CDR2 reads YFSETQ. The CDR3 region has the DNA TGCGCCAGCAGCGCCTTACTGACAGGGTTCTCTGGGGCCAACGTCCTGACTTTC. Protein product: CASSALLTGFSGANVLTF.

The chain recombines TRBV5-1 with TRBJ2-2, with TRBD2 matching 7 bases. In germline, CDR1 is SGHRS, CDR2 YFSETQ. Germline trimming cut 6 bases from V and 5 bases from J; bases unmatched to any gene: 13. This CDR3 has 16 residues. The CDR3, as DNA: TGCGCCAGCACTCGAGTTCGGGGAGGGGAGACCGGGGAGCTGTTTTTT. This translates into CASTRVRGGETGELFF.